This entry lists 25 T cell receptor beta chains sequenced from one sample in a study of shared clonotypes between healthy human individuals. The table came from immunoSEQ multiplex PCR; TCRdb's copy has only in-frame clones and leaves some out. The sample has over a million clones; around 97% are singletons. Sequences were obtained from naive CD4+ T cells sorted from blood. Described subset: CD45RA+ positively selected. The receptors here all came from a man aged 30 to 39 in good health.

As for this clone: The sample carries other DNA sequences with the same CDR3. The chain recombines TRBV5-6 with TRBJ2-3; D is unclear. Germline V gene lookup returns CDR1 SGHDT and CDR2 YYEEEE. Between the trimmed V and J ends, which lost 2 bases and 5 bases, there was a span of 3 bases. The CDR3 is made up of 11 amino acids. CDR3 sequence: CASSLGDTQYF. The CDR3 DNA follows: TGTGCCAGCAGCTTAGGAGATACGCAGTATTTT.

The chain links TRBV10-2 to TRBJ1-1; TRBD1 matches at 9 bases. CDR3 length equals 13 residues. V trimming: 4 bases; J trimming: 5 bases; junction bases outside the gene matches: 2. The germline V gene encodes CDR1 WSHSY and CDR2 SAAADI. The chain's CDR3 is CASSGTGVTEAFF. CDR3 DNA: TGCGCCAGCAGTGGGACAGGGGTTACTGAAGCTTTCTTT.

CDR3 protein: CASSSPGRSYEQYF. CDR3 bases: TGTGCCAGCAGCTCACCGGGACGATCCTACGAGCAGTACTTC. The chain employs TRBV11-3 and TRBJ2-7; TRBD1 or TRBD2 may be the D gene (5 bases each). V dropped 4 bases and J dropped 1 base, with 11 bases sitting between them. The CDR3 extends over 14 amino acids. Looked up from germline, CDR1 is SGHNT and CDR2 is YENEEA.

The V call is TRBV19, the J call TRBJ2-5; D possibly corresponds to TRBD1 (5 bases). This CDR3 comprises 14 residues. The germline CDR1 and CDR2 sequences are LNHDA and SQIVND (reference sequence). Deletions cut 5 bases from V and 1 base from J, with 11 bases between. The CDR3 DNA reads TGTGCCAGTAGTCATACAGGATCCCAAGAGACCCAGTACTTC. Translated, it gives CASSHTGSQETQYF.

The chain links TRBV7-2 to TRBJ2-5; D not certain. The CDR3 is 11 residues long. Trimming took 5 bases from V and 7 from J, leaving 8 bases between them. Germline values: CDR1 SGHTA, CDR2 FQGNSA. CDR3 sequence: CASSLSGTQYF. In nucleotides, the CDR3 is TGTGCCAGCAGCCTCTCGGGGACCCAGTACTTC. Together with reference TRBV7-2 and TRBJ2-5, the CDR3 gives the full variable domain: GAGVSQSPSNKVTEKGKDVELRCDPISGHTALYWYRQSLGQGLEFLIYFQGNSAPDKSGLPSDRFSAERTGGSVSTLTIQRTQQEDSAVYLCASSLSGTQYFGPGTRLLVL.

The CDR3 region has the DNA TGTGCCAGCAGCCCTGGACAGGGAAGAGGCCGTGGAAACACCATATATTTT. It is translated as CASSPGQGRGRGNTIYF. The chain carries TRBV14 and TRBJ1-3, with 8 nucleotides matching TRBD1. J lost 3 bases, V lost 4 bases, and 11 bases had no gene match. CDR1 SGHDN and CDR2 FVKESK come from the germline V gene. The length of the CDR3 is 17 residues.

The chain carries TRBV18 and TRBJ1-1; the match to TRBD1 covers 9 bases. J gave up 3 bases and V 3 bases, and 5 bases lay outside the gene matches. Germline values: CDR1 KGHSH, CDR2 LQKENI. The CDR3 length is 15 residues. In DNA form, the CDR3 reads TGTGCCAGCTCACCCCAGACAGGGGGGTACACTGAAGCTTTCTTT. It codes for CASSPQTGGYTEAFF.

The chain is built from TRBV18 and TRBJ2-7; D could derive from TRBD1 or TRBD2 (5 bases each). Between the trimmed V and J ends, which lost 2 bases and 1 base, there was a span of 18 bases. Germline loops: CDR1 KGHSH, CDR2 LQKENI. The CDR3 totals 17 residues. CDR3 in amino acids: CASSPLLSWGKSYEQYF. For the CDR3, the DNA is TGTGCCAGCTCACCATTGTTGTCGTGGGGGAAGTCCTACGAGCAGTACTTC.

The DNA for the CDR3 is TGTGCCAGCTCCCCAGTCAGGAGCGGGAGGTCCCAAGAGACCCAGTACTTC. Encoded protein: CASSPVRSGRSQETQYF. The genes are TRBV18 and TRBJ2-5, with TRBD2 matching over 9 bases. The V and J ends lost 6 bases and 1 base, in that order; junction bases with no gene match: 12. Looked up from germline, CDR1 is KGHSH and CDR2 is LQKENI. This CDR3 is 17 amino acids long.

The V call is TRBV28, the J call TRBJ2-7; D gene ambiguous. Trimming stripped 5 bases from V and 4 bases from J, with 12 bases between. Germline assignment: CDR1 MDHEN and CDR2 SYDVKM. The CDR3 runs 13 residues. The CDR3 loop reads CASSVSISYEQYF. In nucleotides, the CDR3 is TGTGCCAGCAGTGTATCAATTTCGTACGAGCAGTACTTC.

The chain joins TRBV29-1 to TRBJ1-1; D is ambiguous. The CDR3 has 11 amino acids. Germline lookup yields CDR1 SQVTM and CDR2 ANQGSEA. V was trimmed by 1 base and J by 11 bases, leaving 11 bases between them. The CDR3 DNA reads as TGCAGCGTTGAAGGGTCAACTAGGGCTTTCTTT. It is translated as CSVEGSTRAFF.

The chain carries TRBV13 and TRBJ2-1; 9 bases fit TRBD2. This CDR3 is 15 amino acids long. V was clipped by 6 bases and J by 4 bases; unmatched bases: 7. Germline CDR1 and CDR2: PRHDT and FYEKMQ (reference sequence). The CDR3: CASSLTSGFYNEQFF. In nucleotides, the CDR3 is TGTGCCAGCAGTCTGACTAGCGGATTTTACAATGAGCAGTTCTTC.

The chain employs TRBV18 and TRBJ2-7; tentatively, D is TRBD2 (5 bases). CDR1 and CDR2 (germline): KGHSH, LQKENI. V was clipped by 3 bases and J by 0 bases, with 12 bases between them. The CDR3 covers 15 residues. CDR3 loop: CASSPSVGLSYEQYF. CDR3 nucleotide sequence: TGTGCCAGCTCACCCTCGGTAGGACTCTCCTACGAGCAGTACTTC.

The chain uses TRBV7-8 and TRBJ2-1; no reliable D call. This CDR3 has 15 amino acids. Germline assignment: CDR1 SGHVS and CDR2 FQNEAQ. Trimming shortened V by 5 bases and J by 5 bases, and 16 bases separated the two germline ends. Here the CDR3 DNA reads TGTGCCAGCAGCGTTATCAGGCCAGGCGACAATGAGCAGTTCTTC. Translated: CASSVIRPGDNEQFF.

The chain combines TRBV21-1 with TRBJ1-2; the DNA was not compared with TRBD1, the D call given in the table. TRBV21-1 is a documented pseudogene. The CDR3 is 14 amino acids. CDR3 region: CASSKVDRDYGYTF. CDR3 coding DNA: TGTGCCAGCAGCAAAGTTGACAGGGACTATGGCTACACCTTC.

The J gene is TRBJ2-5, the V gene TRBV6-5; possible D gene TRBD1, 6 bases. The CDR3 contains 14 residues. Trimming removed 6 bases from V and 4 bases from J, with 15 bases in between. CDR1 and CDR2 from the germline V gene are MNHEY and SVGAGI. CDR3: CASRPPGVRETQYF. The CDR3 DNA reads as TGTGCCAGCAGACCTCCAGGGGTCCGAGAGACCCAGTACTTC.

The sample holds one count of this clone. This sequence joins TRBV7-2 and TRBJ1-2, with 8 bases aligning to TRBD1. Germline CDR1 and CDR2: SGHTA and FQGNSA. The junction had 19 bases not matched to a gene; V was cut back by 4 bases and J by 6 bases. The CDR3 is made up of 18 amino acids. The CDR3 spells CASSSPPGQGPRWDGYTF. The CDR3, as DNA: TGTGCCAGCAGCTCCCCTCCAGGACAGGGTCCTCGCTGGGATGGCTACACCTTC.

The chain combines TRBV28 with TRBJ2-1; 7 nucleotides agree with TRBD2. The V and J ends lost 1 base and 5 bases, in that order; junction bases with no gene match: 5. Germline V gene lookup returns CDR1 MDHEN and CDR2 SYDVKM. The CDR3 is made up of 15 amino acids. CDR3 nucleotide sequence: TGTGCCAGCAGTTTATTGTGGGAGGGCCACAATGAGCAGTTCTTC. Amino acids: CASSLLWEGHNEQFF. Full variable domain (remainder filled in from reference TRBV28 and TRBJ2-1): DVKVTQSSRYLVKRTGEKVFLECVQDMDHENMFWYRQDPGLGLRLIYFSYDVKMKEKGDIPEGYSVSREKKERFSLILESASTNQTSMYLCASSLLWEGHNEQFFGPGTRLTVL.

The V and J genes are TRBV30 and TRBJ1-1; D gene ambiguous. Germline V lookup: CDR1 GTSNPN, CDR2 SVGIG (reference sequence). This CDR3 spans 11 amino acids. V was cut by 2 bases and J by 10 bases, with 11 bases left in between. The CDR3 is CAWSSLEVAFF. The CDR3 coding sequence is TGTGCCTGGAGTTCCCTCGAAGTAGCTTTCTTT.

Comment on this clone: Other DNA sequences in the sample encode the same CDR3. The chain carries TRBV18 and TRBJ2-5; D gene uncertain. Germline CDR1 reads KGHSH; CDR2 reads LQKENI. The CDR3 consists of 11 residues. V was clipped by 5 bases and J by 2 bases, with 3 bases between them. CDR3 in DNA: TGTGCCAGCTCAACTCAAGAGACCCAGTACTTC. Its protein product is CASSTQETQYF.

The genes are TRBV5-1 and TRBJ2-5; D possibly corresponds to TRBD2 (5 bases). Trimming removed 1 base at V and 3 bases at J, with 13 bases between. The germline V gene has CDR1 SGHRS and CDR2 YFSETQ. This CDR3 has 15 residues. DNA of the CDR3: TGCGCCAGCAGCTTGAGGTGGGAGAGGGAAGAGACCCAGTACTTC. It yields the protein CASSLRWEREETQYF. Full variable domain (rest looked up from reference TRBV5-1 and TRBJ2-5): KAGVTQTPRYLIKTRGQQVTLSCSPISGHRSVSWYQQTPGQGLQFLFEYFSETQRNKGNFPGRFSGRQFSNSRSEMNVSTLELGDSALYLCASSLRWEREETQYFGPGTRLLVL.

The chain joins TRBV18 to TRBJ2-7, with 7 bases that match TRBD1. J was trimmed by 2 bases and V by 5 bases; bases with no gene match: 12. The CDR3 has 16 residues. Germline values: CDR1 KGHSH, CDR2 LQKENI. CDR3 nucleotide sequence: TGTGCCAGCTCAGAAAGACAGGGTTTTACCCCCTACGAGCAGTACTTC. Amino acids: CASSERQGFTPYEQYF.

Here the CDR3 reads CASSPVGGHTEAFF. CDR3 nucleotides: TGTGCCAGCAGCCCTGTGGGGGGGCATACTGAAGCTTTCTTT. The gene calls are TRBV2 and TRBJ1-1, with D perhaps TRBD1 (6 bases). Germline V lookup: CDR1 SNHLY, CDR2 FYNNEI. The length of the CDR3 is 14 residues. The V end lost 6 bases, the J end lost 5 bases, and 16 bases lay between the germline ends. The full variable domain, in which reference TRBV2 and TRBJ1-1 provide the parts outside the CDR3, is EPEVTQTPSHQVTQMGQEVILRCVPISNHLYFYWYRQILGQKVEFLVSFYNNEISEKSEIFDDQFSVERPDGSNFTLKIRSTKLEDSAMYFCASSPVGGHTEAFFGQGTRLTVV.

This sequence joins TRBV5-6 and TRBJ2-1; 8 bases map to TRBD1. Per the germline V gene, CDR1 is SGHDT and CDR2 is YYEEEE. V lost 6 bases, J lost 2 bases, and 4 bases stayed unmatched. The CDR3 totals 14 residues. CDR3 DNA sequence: TGTGCCAGCATCCGACAGGGGCCCTACAATGAGCAGTTCTTC. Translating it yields CASIRQGPYNEQFF.

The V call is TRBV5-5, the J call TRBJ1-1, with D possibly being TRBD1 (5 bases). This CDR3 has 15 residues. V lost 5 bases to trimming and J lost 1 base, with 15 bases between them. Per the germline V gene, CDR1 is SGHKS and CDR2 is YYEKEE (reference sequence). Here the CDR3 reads CASREPGRPNTEAFF. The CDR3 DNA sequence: TGTGCCAGCAGGGAACCGGGACGGCCGAACACTGAAGCTTTCTTT.